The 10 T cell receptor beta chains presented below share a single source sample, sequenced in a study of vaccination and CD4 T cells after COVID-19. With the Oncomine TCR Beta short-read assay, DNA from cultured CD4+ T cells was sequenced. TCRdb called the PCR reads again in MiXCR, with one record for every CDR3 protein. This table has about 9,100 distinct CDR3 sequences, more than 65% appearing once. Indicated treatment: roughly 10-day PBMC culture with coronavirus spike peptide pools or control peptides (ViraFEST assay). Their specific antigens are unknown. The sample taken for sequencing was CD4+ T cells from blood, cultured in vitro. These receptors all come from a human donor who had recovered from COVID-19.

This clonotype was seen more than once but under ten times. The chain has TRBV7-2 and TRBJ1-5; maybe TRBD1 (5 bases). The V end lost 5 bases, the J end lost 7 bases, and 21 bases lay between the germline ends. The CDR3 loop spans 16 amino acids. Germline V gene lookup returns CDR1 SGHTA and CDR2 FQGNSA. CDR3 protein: CASSRTPSGADQPQHF. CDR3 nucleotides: TGTGCCAGCAGCCGCACTCCCTCCGGGGCGGACCAGCCCCAGCATTTT.

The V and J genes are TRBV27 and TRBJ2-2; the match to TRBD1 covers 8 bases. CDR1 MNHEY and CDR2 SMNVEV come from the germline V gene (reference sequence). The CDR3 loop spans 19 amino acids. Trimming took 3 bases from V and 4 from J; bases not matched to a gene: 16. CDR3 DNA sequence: TGTGCCAGCAGTTTGGGGGCTTTTACGACAGGGGCGGGCACCGGGGAGCTGTTTTTT. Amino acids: CASSLGAFTTGAGTGELFF.

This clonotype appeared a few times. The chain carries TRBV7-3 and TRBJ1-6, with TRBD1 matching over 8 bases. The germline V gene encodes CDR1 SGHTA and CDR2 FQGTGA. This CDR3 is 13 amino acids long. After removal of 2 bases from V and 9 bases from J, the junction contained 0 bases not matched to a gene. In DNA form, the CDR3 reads TGTGCCAGCAGCTTAGACAGGGGTTCACCCCTCCACTTT. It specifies CASSLDRGSPLHF. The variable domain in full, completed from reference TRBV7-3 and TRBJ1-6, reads GAGVSQTPSNKVTEKGKYVELRCDPISGHTALYWYRQSLGQGPEFLIYFQGTGAADDSGLPNDRFFAVRPEGSVSTLKIQRTERGDSAVYLCASSLDRGSPLHFGNGTRLTVT.

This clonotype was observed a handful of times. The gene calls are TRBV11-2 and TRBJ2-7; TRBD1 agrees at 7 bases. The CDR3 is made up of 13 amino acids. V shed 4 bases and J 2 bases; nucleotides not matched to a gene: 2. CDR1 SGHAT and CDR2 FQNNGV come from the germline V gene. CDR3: CASSSTGPYEQYF. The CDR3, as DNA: TGTGCCAGCAGCTCGACAGGGCCCTACGAGCAGTACTTC.

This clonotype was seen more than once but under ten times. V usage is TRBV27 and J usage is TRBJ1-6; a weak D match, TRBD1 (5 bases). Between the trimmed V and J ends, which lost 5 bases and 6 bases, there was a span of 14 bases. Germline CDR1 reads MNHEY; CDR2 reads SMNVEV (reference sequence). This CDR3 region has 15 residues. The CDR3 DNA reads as TGTGCCAGCAGTCAAACCGGGACCTCTAATTCACCCCTCCACTTT. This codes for CASSQTGTSNSPLHF.

The CDR3 DNA reads as TGTGCCAGCAGTTTATTGGTATCAGAGACCCAGTACTTC. This gives the protein CASSLLVSETQYF. This chain connects TRBV28 to TRBJ2-5, with D uncertain. CDR1 is MDHEN, CDR2 SYDVKM, per germline. V lost 1 base, J lost 4 bases, and 7 bases lay in between. This CDR3 contains 13 residues. The full variable domain, completed using reference TRBV28 and TRBJ2-5, is DVKVTQSSRYLVKRTGEKVFLECVQDMDHENMFWYRQDPGLGLRLIYFSYDVKMKEKGDIPEGYSVSREKKERFSLILESASTNQTSMYLCASSLLVSETQYFGPGTRLLVL.

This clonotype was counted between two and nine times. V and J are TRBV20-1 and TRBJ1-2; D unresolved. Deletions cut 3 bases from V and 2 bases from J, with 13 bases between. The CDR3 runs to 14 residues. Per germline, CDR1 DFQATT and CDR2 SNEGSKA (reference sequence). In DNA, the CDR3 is TGCAGTGCTAGCCCGGTCGAGAGAAACTATGGCTACACCTTC. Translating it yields CSASPVERNYGYTF.

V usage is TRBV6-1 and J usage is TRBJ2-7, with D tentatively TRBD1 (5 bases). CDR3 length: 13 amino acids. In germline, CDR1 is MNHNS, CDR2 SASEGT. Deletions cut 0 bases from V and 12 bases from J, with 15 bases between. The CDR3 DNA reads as TGTGCCAGCAGTGAAGCTATCCAGGGTGCAAGGTACTTC. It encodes CASSEAIQGARYF.

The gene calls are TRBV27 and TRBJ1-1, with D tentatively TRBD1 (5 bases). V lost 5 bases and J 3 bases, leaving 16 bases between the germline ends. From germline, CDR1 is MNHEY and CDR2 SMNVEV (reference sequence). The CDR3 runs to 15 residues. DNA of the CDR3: TGTGCCAGCAGTCCAAGTTCAGGGTGGGACACTGAAGCTTTCTTT. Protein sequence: CASSPSSGWDTEAFF.

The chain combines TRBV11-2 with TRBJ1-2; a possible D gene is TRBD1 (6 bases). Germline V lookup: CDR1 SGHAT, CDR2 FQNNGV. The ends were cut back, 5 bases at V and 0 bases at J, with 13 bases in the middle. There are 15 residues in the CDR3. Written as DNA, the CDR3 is TGTGCCAGCAGCCCTTACAGGGACCCTAACTATGGCTACACCTTC. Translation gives CASSPYRDPNYGYTF.